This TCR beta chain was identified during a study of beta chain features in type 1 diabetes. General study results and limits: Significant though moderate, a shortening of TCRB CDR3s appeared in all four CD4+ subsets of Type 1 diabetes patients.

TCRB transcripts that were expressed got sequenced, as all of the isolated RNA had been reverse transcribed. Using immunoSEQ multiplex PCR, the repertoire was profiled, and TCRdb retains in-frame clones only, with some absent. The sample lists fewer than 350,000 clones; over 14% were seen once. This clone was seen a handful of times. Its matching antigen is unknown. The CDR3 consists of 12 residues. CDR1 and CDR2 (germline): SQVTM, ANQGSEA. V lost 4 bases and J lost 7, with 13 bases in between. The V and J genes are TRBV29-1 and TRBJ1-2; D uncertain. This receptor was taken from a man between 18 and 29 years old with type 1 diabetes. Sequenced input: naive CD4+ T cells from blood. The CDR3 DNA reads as TGCAGCGTTGTTTTGGTTCACGGTGGCTACACCTTC. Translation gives CSVVLVHGGYTF.